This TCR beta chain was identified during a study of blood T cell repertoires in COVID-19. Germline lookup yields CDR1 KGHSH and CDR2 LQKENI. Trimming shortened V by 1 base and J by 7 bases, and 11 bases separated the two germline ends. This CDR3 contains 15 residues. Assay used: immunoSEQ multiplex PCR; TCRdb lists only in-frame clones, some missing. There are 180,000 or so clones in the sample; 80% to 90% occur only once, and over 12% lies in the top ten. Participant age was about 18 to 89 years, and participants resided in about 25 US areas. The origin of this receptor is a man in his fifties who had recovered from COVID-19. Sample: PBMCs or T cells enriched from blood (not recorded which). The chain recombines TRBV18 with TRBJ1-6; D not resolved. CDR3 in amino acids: CASSPRDNPNSPLHF. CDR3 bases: TGTGCCAGCTCACCACGAGACAACCCAAATTCACCCCTCCACTTT. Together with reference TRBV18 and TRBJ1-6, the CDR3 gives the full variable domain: NAGVMQNPRHLVRRRGQEARLRCSPMKGHSHVYWYRQLPEEGLKFMVYLQKENIIDESGMPKERFSAEFPKEGPSILRIQQVVRGDSAAYFCASSPRDNPNSPLHFGNGTRLTVT.